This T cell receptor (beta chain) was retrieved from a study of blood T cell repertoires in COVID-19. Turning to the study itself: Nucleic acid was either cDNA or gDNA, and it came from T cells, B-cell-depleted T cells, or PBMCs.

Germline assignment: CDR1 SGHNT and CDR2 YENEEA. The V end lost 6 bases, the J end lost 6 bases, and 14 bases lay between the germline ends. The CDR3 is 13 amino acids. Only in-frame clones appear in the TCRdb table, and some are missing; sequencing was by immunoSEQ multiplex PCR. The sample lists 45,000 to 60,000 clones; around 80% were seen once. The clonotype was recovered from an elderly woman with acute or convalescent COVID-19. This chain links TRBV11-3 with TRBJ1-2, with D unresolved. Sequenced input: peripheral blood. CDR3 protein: CASSSYSVDGYTF. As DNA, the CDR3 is TGTGCCAGCAGTTCCTACTCGGTAGATGGCTACACCTTC.